The 31 T cell receptor beta chains given below trace back to one sample, sequenced in a study of glioma-infiltrating T cells. The iRepertoire nested amplicon-rescue multiplex PCR amplified TCR alpha and beta CDR3s from RNA. TCRdb used MiXCR to reprocess the multiplex PCR reads, holding one entry per CDR3 protein. The table has a few hundred thousand distinct CDR3 sequences, roughly two fifths seen once. Input material: glioma tissue, nonneoplastic brain tissue, or PBMCs (not recorded which). The receptors shown here come from a human donor with low-grade glioma or glioblastoma, undergoing nonglioma brain surgery, or in good health (not recorded which).

This chain joins TRBV28 and TRBJ2-1; 8 bases map to TRBD2. The CDR3 has 12 residues. Trimming took 6 bases from V and 9 from J; bases not matched to a gene: 4. CDR1 and CDR2 (germline): MDHEN, SYDVKM. The CDR3 bases are TGTGCCAGCAGCACGGGGGGGACTGAGCAGTTCTTC. Its protein product is CASSTGGTEQFF. The full variable domain, rest sourced from reference TRBV28 and TRBJ2-1, is DVKVTQSSRYLVKRTGEKVFLECVQDMDHENMFWYRQDPGLGLRLIYFSYDVKMKEKGDIPEGYSVSREKKERFSLILESASTNQTSMYLCASSTGGTEQFFGPGTRLTVL.

To note about this clonotype: A much larger clone lies a single base off, so this may be a read error. The chain joins TRBV28 to TRBJ2-1; D is ambiguous. Germline-derived CDR1 and CDR2 are MDHEN and SYDVKM. The CDR3 runs to 15 residues. Between the trimmed V and J ends, which lost 7 bases and 1 base, there was a span of 14 bases. The CDR3 coding sequence is TGTGCCAGCACCTGGAGTCCGAGGTCCTACAATGAGCAGTTCTTC. It is translated as CASTWSPRSYNEQFF.

A single count supports this clonotype. The chain uses TRBV6-1 and TRBJ2-7; no clear D. CDR1 MNHNS and CDR2 SASEGT come from the germline V gene. Trimming left V 7 bases short and J 2 bases short, with 6 bases between. The CDR3 sequence is 11 residues long. The CDR3 loop is CASMVAYEQYF. CDR3 sequence (DNA): TGTGCCAGCATGGTCGCCTACGAGCAGTACTTC.

As to this clonotype: This could be a read error, since a much larger clone is one nucleotide away. The chain couples TRBV25-1 to TRBJ2-1; 8 bases fit TRBD2. The V and J ends lost 8 bases and 7 bases, in that order; junction bases with no gene match: 4. The CDR3 loop spans 12 amino acids. From germline, CDR1 is MGHDK and CDR2 SYGVNS. The CDR3 loop reads CASVRLANEQFF. The CDR3 DNA is TGTGCCAGCGTGAGACTAGCGAATGAGCAGTTCTTC.

The chain is built from TRBV4-1 and TRBJ2-1; D is perhaps TRBD1 (5 bases). The CDR3 is made up of 15 amino acids. Germline V gives CDR1 MGHRA, CDR2 YSYEKL. The germline V and J ends were trimmed by 4 bases and 4 bases, with 14 bases remaining between them. This chain's CDR3 is CASSPQGVEYNEQFF. CDR3 sequence (DNA): TGCGCCAGCAGCCCTCAAGGGGTGGAGTACAATGAGCAGTTCTTC.

This chain uses TRBV18 with TRBJ2-7; TRBD2 might be the D (6 bases). Looked up from germline, CDR1 is KGHSH and CDR2 is LQKENI. This CDR3 has 15 residues. V lost 5 bases, J lost 2 bases, and 16 bases lay in between. The CDR3 region is CASSTTGTFAYEQYF. CDR3 coding DNA: TGTGCCAGCTCAACTACTGGGACTTTCGCCTACGAGCAGTACTTC.

The chain couples TRBV28 to TRBJ2-7; TRBD1 matches 9 bases. V was clipped by 2 bases and J by 4 bases; unmatched bases: 3. Germline CDR1 reads MDHEN; CDR2 reads SYDVKM. The CDR3 length is 14 residues. As DNA, the CDR3 is TGTGCCAGCAGTTTAGGGGACAGGGTATACGAGCAGTACTTC. This codes for CASSLGDRVYEQYF.

This clonotype was detected ten times or more. The chain recombines TRBV28 with TRBJ1-2, with D maybe TRBD1 (5 bases). The CDR3 sequence is 13 residues long. Per germline, CDR1 MDHEN and CDR2 SYDVKM. The germline V and J ends were trimmed by 3 bases and 6 bases, with 11 bases remaining between them. The CDR3 region is CASSFPQGDGYTF. CDR3 nucleotides: TGTGCCAGCAGTTTCCCCCAGGGCGATGGCTACACCTTC.

This clonotype appeared a few times. This chain connects TRBV12-3 or TRBV12-4 to TRBJ1-6; D is perhaps TRBD1 (6 bases). V lost 6 bases to trimming and J lost 7 bases, with 19 bases between them. This CDR3 spans 16 amino acids. CDR3 region: CASSRTGFRQNSPLHF. In nucleotides, the CDR3 is TGTGCCAGCAGCCGAACAGGGTTCAGGCAGAATTCACCCCTCCACTTT.

This clonotype was recorded once. Without the conserved terminal phenylalanine or tryptophan, this CDR3 likely stems from a read error. The chain links TRBV28 to TRBJ1-4; D is perhaps TRBD1 (6 bases). Trimming left V 3 bases short and J 5 bases short, with 10 bases between. Per germline, CDR1 MDHEN and CDR2 SYDVKM. The CDR3 contains 14 residues. Here the CDR3 DNA reads TGTGCCAGCAGTTTTGCAGGGGAAAATGAAAAACTGTTTTCT. It specifies CASSFAGENEKLFS.

The sample holds a few counts of this clonotype. This chain links TRBV5-4 with TRBJ1-2; TRBD1 matches 9 bases. The CDR3 consists of 15 residues. Germline lookup yields CDR1 SGHNT and CDR2 YYREEE (reference sequence). V lost 2 bases and J lost 3; bases outside the gene matches: 5. The CDR3 here is CASSLKGQGDYGYTF. The CDR3 nucleotides read TGTGCCAGCAGCTTAAAGGGACAGGGAGACTATGGCTACACCTTC.

This clonotype was recorded at least ten times. V is TRBV27 and J is TRBJ1-6, with TRBD1 as a possible D gene (5 bases). V shed 4 bases and J shed 10 bases, with 14 bases lying between them. CDR1 and CDR2 from the germline V gene are MNHEY and SMNVEV (reference sequence). The CDR3 has 14 amino acids. In DNA, the CDR3 is TGTGCCAGCAGTTGGACGGGGGTAGGCTCACCCCTCCACTTT. This translates into CASSWTGVGSPLHF.

The chain joins TRBV12-3 or TRBV12-4 to TRBJ1-1; TRBD1 aligns across 7 bases. The CDR3 sequence is 14 residues long. The trim removed 4 bases at V and 1 base at J, leaving 3 bases unmatched. The CDR3 reads CASSSRGRNTEAFF. The CDR3 DNA reads TGTGCCAGCAGTTCCAGGGGGAGGAACACTGAAGCTTTCTTT.

The genes are TRBV28 and TRBJ2-1; the match to TRBD2 covers 11 bases. Trimming removed 3 bases from V and 6 bases from J; junction bases left unmatched: 4. CDR1 MDHEN and CDR2 SYDVKM come from the germline V gene. CDR3 length equals 15 residues. CDR3 protein: CASSLLLAGGNEQFF. The CDR3 DNA sequence: TGTGCCAGCAGTTTGTTGCTAGCGGGAGGCAATGAGCAGTTCTTC.

This clonotype was seen a few times. The chain couples TRBV4-3 to TRBJ2-1, with 9 bases aligning to TRBD2. This CDR3 spans 14 amino acids. The junction had 3 bases not matched to a gene; V was cut back by 0 bases and J by 9 bases. Germline V CDR1 and CDR2: LGHNA, YSLEER. The CDR3 reads CASSQDRREGEQFF. In nucleotides, the CDR3 is TGCGCCAGCAGCCAAGATCGGCGGGAGGGTGAGCAGTTCTTC.

The genes are TRBV20-1 and TRBJ1-5; D is ambiguous. Germline V gene data show CDR1 as DFQATT and CDR2 as SNEGSKA (reference sequence). There are 12 residues in the CDR3. Written as DNA, the CDR3 is TGCAGCGTGGGGTCCTACAATCAGCCCCAGCATTTT. It encodes CSVGSYNQPQHF.

The sample holds a few counts of this clonotype. The gene calls are TRBV7-9 and TRBJ1-6, with D unresolved. CDR1 is SEHNR and CDR2 is FQNEAQ in the germline V gene (reference sequence). The CDR3 is made up of 15 amino acids. Trimming pared 4 bases from V and 12 bases from J, leaving 19 bases between. CDR3 in amino acids: CASSSFRAPLGPLHF. The CDR3 nucleotides are TGTGCCAGCAGCTCCTTCCGGGCCCCACTTGGACCCCTCCACTTT.

On this clonotype itself: A much larger clonotype is one base distant, so this may be a read error. The final CDR3 position lacks the conserved phenylalanine or tryptophan, pointing to a likely read error. This sequence joins TRBV6-6 and TRBJ2-7; the match to TRBD1 covers 9 bases. Germline V gives CDR1 MNHNY, CDR2 SVGAGI (reference sequence). There are 14 residues in the CDR3. With V trimmed by 6 bases and J by 4 bases, 7 bases remained unmatched. CDR3 sequence (DNA): TGTGCCAGCAGATACGGGACAGGGTTTTACGAGCAGTACCTC. This codes for CASRYGTGFYEQYL.

This clonotype occurred many times. The genes are TRBV6-2 or TRBV6-3 and TRBJ2-5; D remains ambiguous. Trimming shortened V by 6 bases and J by 5 bases, and 13 bases separated the two germline ends. From germline, CDR1 is MNHEY and CDR2 SVGEGT. There are 13 residues in the CDR3. The CDR3 nucleotides are TGTGCCAGCAGCCAAGGGCGCTTGGAGACCCAGTACTTC. This sequence encodes CASSQGRLETQYF.

As regards this clonotype: Germline and junction disagree at one end, which may indicate a read error. The rearrangement uses TRBV6-1 and TRBJ2-1; 8 bases are a match to TRBD2. This CDR3 has 18 amino acids. Germline V lookup: CDR1 MNHNS, CDR2 SASEGT. CDR3: CASSRPPGTRDGNNELFF. Here the CDR3 DNA reads TGTGCCAGCAGTCGACCGCCCGGGACTAGGGACGGGAACAATGAGCTGTTCTTC.

CDR3 region: CASSLSATGNYGYTF. CDR3 nucleotides: TGTGCCAGCAGTTTATCGGCAACCGGTAACTATGGCTACACCTTC. The V call is TRBV28, the J call TRBJ1-2; no reliable D call. In germline, CDR1 is MDHEN, CDR2 SYDVKM. This CDR3 has 15 residues. Trimming left V 1 base short and J 1 base short, with 10 bases between.

A word on this clonotype: The junction does not match germline at one end; this may be a read error. V usage is TRBV18 and J usage is TRBJ1-2, with no clear D. The CDR3 length is 13 residues. The germline V gene encodes CDR1 KGHSH and CDR2 LQKENI. CDR3 sequence: CASPPEENYGYTF. In DNA form, the CDR3 reads TGTGCCAGCCCACCAGAGGAGAACTATGGCTACACCTTC.

This clonotype was recorded at least ten times. The CDR3 protein is CSADRGPYEQYF. CDR3 in DNA: TGCAGTGCCGACAGGGGGCCCTACGAGCAGTACTTC. The chain employs TRBV20-1 and TRBJ2-7; TRBD1 matches 10 bases. The CDR3 sequence is 12 residues long. CDR1 is DFQATT and CDR2 is SNEGSKA in the germline V gene (reference sequence). With V trimmed by 6 bases and J by 2 bases, 1 base remained unmatched.

This clonotype was counted a few times. Its ends do not fully match the called genes, so a read error is possible. This rearrangement joins TRBV28 to TRBJ2-7; TRBD2 aligns across 12 bases. CDR1 MDHEN and CDR2 SYDVKM come from the germline V gene. The CDR3 consists of 15 residues. The CDR3 DNA is TGTGCCAGCGGGCTAGCGGGAGGGATCTCCTACGAGCAGTACTTT. Encoded protein: CASGLAGGISYEQYF.

A few counts support this clonotype. The chain has TRBV20-1 and TRBJ2-2; D is ambiguous. The CDR3 loop spans 13 amino acids. Germline CDR1 and CDR2: DFQATT and SNEGSKA (reference sequence). V lost 7 bases, J lost 0 bases, and 9 bases lay in between. The CDR3 DNA reads as TGCAGTGGCCGGCACACGAACACCGGGGAGCTGTTTTTT. It specifies CSGRHTNTGELFF.

This clonotype has only a few counts. CDR3 DNA: TGTGCCAGCAGGGGGACAGGGCGAACTGAAGCTTTCTTT. The encoded protein is CASRGTGRTEAFF. The chain links TRBV27 to TRBJ1-1; 9 bases match TRBD1. This CDR3 comprises 13 residues. V trimming: 6 bases; J trimming: 5 bases; junction bases outside the gene matches: 4. Germline CDR1 is MNHEY and CDR2 is SMNVEV (reference sequence).

The CDR3 DNA is TGCAGTGCTAGGAAGGCAGGGTCCCTCGGCGGGCAGTACTTC. Its protein is CSARKAGSLGGQYF. This chain connects TRBV20-1 to TRBJ2-7; D is perhaps TRBD1 (5 bases). Germline CDR1 is DFQATT and CDR2 is SNEGSKA (reference sequence). The V gene lost 3 bases and the J gene lost 9 bases, with 21 bases spanning the gap. The CDR3 runs to 14 residues.

This rearrangement joins TRBV20-1 to TRBJ2-7, with D tentatively TRBD1 (6 bases). V lost 2 bases to trimming and J lost 4 bases, with 21 bases between them. The CDR3 is made up of 16 amino acids. Germline CDR1 DFQATT, CDR2 SNEGSKA (reference sequence). The CDR3 DNA reads as TGCAGTGCTAGACCCCAACCGTTCGAGAGGGGGTACGAGCAGTACTTC. Residues: CSARPQPFERGYEQYF.

Note on this clonotype: One junction end does not reproduce the germline sequence, and a read error may be involved. The CDR3 loop is CASSLDGVTPFHF. DNA for the CDR3: TGTGCCAGCAGCTTGGACGGAGTAACACCCTTCCACTTT. The chain carries TRBV7-8 and TRBJ1-6; D gene unclear. Germline CDR1 and CDR2: SGHVS and FQNEAQ. The CDR3 length is 13 residues.

This clonotype has a handful of counts. V gene TRBV19 combines with J gene TRBJ1-5; D call uncertain. Germline CDR1 reads LNHDA; CDR2 reads SQIVND (reference sequence). Trimming stripped 4 bases from V and 5 bases from J, with 12 bases between. The CDR3 is 14 amino acids. The CDR3 DNA sequence: TGTGCCAGTAGTACCCTGGAGGTCTATCAGCCCCAGCATTTT. This codes for CASSTLEVYQPQHF.

The chain employs TRBV7-9 and TRBJ2-3; possibly TRBD1 or TRBD2 for D (5 bases each). Germline lookup yields CDR1 SEHNR and CDR2 FQNEAQ (reference sequence). The CDR3 extends over 15 amino acids. Trimming removed 2 bases from V and 2 bases from J, with 11 bases in between. The CDR3 here is CASSLRRDLTDTQYF. Here the CDR3 DNA reads TGTGCCAGCAGCTTACGACGGGACCTCACAGATACGCAGTATTTT.